These 2 T cell receptor beta chains originate from one sample sequenced in a study of blood T cells in healthy people across ages. A second about 6 to 12 cycle PCR used barcoded and J-beta primers. TCRdb passed the 5' RACE reads through MiXCR, listing each CDR3 protein once. The sample shows a few hundred thousand distinct CDR3 sequences, 27% of them seen only once. The sequenced sample consisted of blood. The receptors stem from a woman aged 70 to 79 in good health.

This clonotype was counted a few times. The chain recombines TRBV7-9 with TRBJ2-3, with D unclear. The germline V gene encodes CDR1 SEHNR and CDR2 FQNEAQ (reference sequence). Between the trimmed V and J ends, which lost 6 bases and 0 bases, there was a span of 10 bases. There are 14 residues in the CDR3. The CDR3 DNA is TGTGCCAGCAGTCGTACAAGGAGCACAGATACGCAGTATTTT. Its protein is CASSRTRSTDTQYF.

This clonotype turned up a few times. The chain uses TRBV7-2 and TRBJ1-2; a weak D match, TRBD1 (5 bases). V lost 5 bases and J 9 bases, leaving 13 bases between the germline ends. The length of the CDR3 is 12 residues. CDR1 and CDR2 from the germline V gene are SGHTA and FQGNSA. The CDR3 bases are TGTGCCAGCAGCCCTAGCCGGGGGAGCTACACCTTC. It specifies CASSPSRGSYTF.